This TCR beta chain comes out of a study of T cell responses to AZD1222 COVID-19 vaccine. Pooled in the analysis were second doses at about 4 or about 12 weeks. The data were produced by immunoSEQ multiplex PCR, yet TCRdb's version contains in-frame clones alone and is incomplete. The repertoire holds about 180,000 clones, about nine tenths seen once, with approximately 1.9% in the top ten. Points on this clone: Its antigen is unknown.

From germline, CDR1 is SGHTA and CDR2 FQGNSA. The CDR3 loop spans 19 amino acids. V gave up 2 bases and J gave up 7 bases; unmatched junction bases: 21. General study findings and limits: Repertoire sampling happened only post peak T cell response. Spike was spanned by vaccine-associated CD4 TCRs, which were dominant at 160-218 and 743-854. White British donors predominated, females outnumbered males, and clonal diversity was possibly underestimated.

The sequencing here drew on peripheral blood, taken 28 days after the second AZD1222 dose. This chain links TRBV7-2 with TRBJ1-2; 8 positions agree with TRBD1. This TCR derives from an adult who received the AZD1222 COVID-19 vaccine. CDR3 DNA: TGTGCCAGCAGCTTAACCGTGCTCGGGCAGGGGGCAGGCCTTGGTGGCTACACCTTC. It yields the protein CASSLTVLGQGAGLGGYTF.